Below, 10 T cell receptor beta chains from the same sample are listed, as sequenced in a study of T cell repertoires in cytomegalovirus infection. TCRdb used MiXCR to reprocess the reads, holding one entry per CDR3 protein. This table has 100,000 to 150,000 distinct CDR3 sequences, about 31% appearing once. Their antigen targets remain unknown. Here the sequenced sample was CD8+ T cells from cultured PBMCs, taken from culture after CMV antigen stimulation. The receptors originated from a human donor in good health (CMV status not recorded). Some clones in this sample may be carry-over from other donors' samples.

The chain links TRBV4-1 to TRBJ1-1; 9 nucleotides agree with TRBD1. CDR3 size: 16 residues. V trimming: 4 bases; J trimming: 6 bases; junction bases outside the gene matches: 12. Germline-derived CDR1 and CDR2 are MGHRA and YSYEKL. CDR3 DNA sequence: TGCGCCAGCAGCCCGGGACAGGGTAGGTCGTTTGCTGAAGCTTTCTTT. Translating it yields CASSPGQGRSFAEAFF.

This clonotype was recorded at least ten times. V gene TRBV6-5 combines with J gene TRBJ2-1; tentatively, D is TRBD1 (6 bases). Between the trimmed V and J ends, which lost 0 bases and 0 bases, there was a span of 9 bases. In germline, CDR1 is MNHEY, CDR2 SVGAGI. CDR3 length: 16 residues. CDR3 in amino acids: CASSYSWGHSYNEQFF. CDR3 nucleotide sequence: TGTGCCAGCAGTTACTCGTGGGGGCACTCCTACAATGAGCAGTTCTTC.

The chain uses TRBV9 and TRBJ1-1, with D perhaps TRBD1 (5 bases). The germline V gene encodes CDR1 SGDLS and CDR2 YYNGEE. The CDR3 is made up of 17 amino acids. Trimming shortened V by 6 bases and J by 4 bases, and 25 bases separated the two germline ends. CDR3 coding DNA: TGTGCCAGCACCCCCAGTGGGTCCGTAGTGGGGGGCACTGAAGCTTTCTTT. This encodes CASTPSGSVVGGTEAFF.

This clonotype was observed at least ten times. The chain joins TRBV4-1 to TRBJ1-6; tentative D call: TRBD1 (5 bases). Per the germline V gene, CDR1 is MGHRA and CDR2 is YSYEKL. The CDR3 contains 15 residues. Trimming removed 4 bases from V and 10 bases from J, with 17 bases in between. CDR3 nucleotides: TGCGCCAGCAGCCCCTCGCAGGGCGGGCAGTCACCCCTCCACTTT. As protein: CASSPSQGGQSPLHF.

This chain's CDR3 is CASSLGVNVLTF. CDR3 nucleotides: TGTGCCAGCAGCTTGGGAGTTAACGTCCTGACTTTC. The chain links TRBV5-4 to TRBJ2-6; no reliable D call. V gave up 0 bases and J gave up 10 bases, with 5 bases separating them. Germline V gene data show CDR1 as SGHNT and CDR2 as YYREEE (reference sequence). This CDR3 is 12 amino acids long. The variable domain in full, with the rest retrieved from reference TRBV5-4 and TRBJ2-6, is ETGVTQSPTHLIKTRGQQVTLRCSSQSGHNTVSWYQQALGQGPQFIFQYYREEENGRGNFPPRFSGLQFPNYSSELNVNALELDDSALYLCASSLGVNVLTFGAGSRLTVL.

This clonotype was seen a few times. J is TRBJ2-1 and V is TRBV27; tentatively, D is TRBD1 (6 bases). The CDR3 runs 13 residues. Trimming took 5 bases from V and 5 from J, leaving 10 bases between them. Germline assignment: CDR1 MNHEY and CDR2 SMNVEV (reference sequence). This CDR3 reads CASSGTSDNEQFF. For the CDR3, the DNA is TGTGCCAGCAGTGGGACAAGCGACAATGAGCAGTTCTTC.

This clonotype is a singleton in its sample. This chain uses TRBV7-6 with TRBJ2-7; D is unclear. Germline V gene sequence: CDR1 SGHVS, CDR2 FNYEAQ. V lost 6 bases and J lost 5, with 11 bases in between. The CDR3 totals 12 residues. CDR3 amino acids: CASSLLIDEQYF. As DNA, the CDR3 is TGTGCCAGCAGTCTACTAATTGACGAGCAGTACTTC.

The rearrangement uses TRBV4-3 and TRBJ2-7, with 7 bases identical to TRBD2. Germline CDR1 is LGHNA and CDR2 is YSLEER. V was clipped by 0 bases and J by 2 bases; unmatched bases: 4. There are 15 residues in the CDR3. CDR3 in amino acids: CASSQDSGTTYEQYF. The CDR3 nucleotides read TGCGCCAGCAGCCAAGATTCCGGGACTACCTACGAGCAGTACTTC.

The chain employs TRBV20-1 and TRBJ2-7; TRBD2 matches at 13 bases. Per germline, CDR1 DFQATT and CDR2 SNEGSKA (reference sequence). CDR3 length: 14 residues. V shed 5 bases, J shed 4 bases, and the junction held 5 bases outside the gene matches. The CDR3 spells CSARGLAGLYEQYF. CDR3 DNA: TGCAGTGCTCGGGGACTAGCGGGGTTATACGAGCAGTACTTC.

The V and J genes are TRBV20-1 and TRBJ2-2, with 7 nucleotides matching TRBD2. The CDR3 consists of 12 residues. Trimming cost V 6 bases and J 6 bases; bases outside gene matches: 4. CDR1 DFQATT and CDR2 SNEGSKA come from the germline V gene (reference sequence). The CDR3 DNA sequence: TGCAGTGCCCGTGGGGGGGCCGGGGAGCTGTTTTTT. This gives the protein CSARGGAGELFF.